This TCR beta chain was found in a study of T cell responses to AZD1222 COVID-19 vaccine. Study observations and caveats: It was only 6 or 7 AZD1222 recipients who were seropositive at baseline. White British donors predominated, females outnumbered males, and clonal diversity was possibly underestimated. Scientists sampled the repertoires only once the peak T cell response had passed. Spike-wide coverage was observed for vaccine-associated CD4 TCRs, with dominant responses at 160-218 and 743-854.

Worth noting for this clone: Its antigen is undetermined.

The CDR3 extends over 14 amino acids. Germline CDR1 SGHAT, CDR2 FQDESV (reference sequence). Losses at the gene ends were 6 bases for V and 4 bases for J; bases not matched to a gene: 6. Using immunoSEQ multiplex PCR, the repertoire was profiled, and TCRdb retains in-frame clones only, with some absent. This table has approximately 200,000 clones, 90% to 95% appearing once. This TCR was recovered from an adult who received the AZD1222 COVID-19 vaccine. The source was peripheral blood, collected 28 days after the second AZD1222 dose. This chain joins TRBV11-1 and TRBJ1-1; 9 bases align to TRBD1. The CDR3 nucleotides read TGTGCCAGCAGACGGGACAGGGTCTCCACTGAAGCTTTCTTT. Its translation is CASRRDRVSTEAFF.